This paragraph covers one T cell receptor (beta chain) sequence. For the second PCR, which ran for roughly 6 to 11 cycles, a sample-barcoded 5' primer and a J-beta primer mix were used. Tagging of each cDNA molecule was performed by a template-switch adaptor with 12 random nucleotides. TCRdb recomputed calls from the 5' RACE reads with MiXCR, one row per CDR3 protein. The sample lists roughly 1.4 million distinct CDR3 sequences, approximately 59% occurring once. This sample was taken from a study of blood T cells in healthy people across ages. The CDR3 covers 12 residues. Germline CDR1 and CDR2: DFQATT and SNEGSKA (reference sequence). Trimming shortened V by 4 bases and J by 2 bases, and 8 bases separated the two germline ends.

The specimen was blood. This chain uses TRBV20-1 with TRBJ2-5; TRBD2 is a possible D gene (5 bases). The receptor's source is a man aged 18 to 35 in good health. The CDR3 bases are TGCAGTGCTATTAAGCGGCAAGAGACCCAGTACTTC. It specifies CSAIKRQETQYF.